This T cell receptor beta chain was sequenced for a study of shared clonotypes between healthy human individuals. About the research overall: CD4 naive cells filled three plates per donor, CD4 memory three, CD8 naive two and CD8 memory one.

The CDR3 consists of 12 residues. The germline gives CDR1 KGHSH, CDR2 LQKENI. V lost 2 bases and J lost 8, with 9 bases in between. Generated by immunoSEQ multiplex PCR, the TCRdb table keeps only in-frame clones and is missing some. The table records approximately 720,000 clones, 60% to 80% of them present only once. The sample consisted of memory CD4+ T cells sorted from blood. Subset described: CD45RA-negative fraction. The receptor was derived from a woman in her twenties or thirties in good health. The rearrangement joins TRBV18 to TRBJ1-1; no reliable D call. The CDR3 bases are TGTGCCAGCTCACCAAAAGCAAGGGAAGCTTTCTTT. Translated, it gives CASSPKAREAFF.